This T cell receptor (beta chain) was obtained from a study of T cells expressing NK-cell markers. With the 5' RACE reads reprocessed, TCRdb shows one record per CDR3 protein and no DNA. The ten top clones account for around 18%, within a sample of fewer than 200,000 distinct CDR3 sequences. This CDR3 spans 14 amino acids. CDR1 and CDR2 from the germline V gene are SGHKS and YYEKEE (reference sequence). V usage is TRBV5-5 and J usage is TRBJ2-7; TCRdb's D call of TRBD1 is untestable without DNA. The sample was blood T cells: a sorted CD56 or NKG2C T cell subset, CD4+ or CD8+ T cells, or bulk PBMC T cells (not recorded which). The source of this sequence is a woman aged 18 to 75 in good health. CDR3 residues: CASSLVTGNYEQYF.